This TCR beta chain is drawn from a study of blood T cell repertoires in COVID-19. Study information: From the United States, Italy and Spain came samples of acute and convalescent COVID-19.

Those enrolled, adults aged about 18 to 89 years, came from 20 to 25 US areas. Germline V gene sequence: CDR1 MNHEY, CDR2 SVGAGI. Trimming took 9 bases from V and 1 from J; bases not matched to a gene: 2. The CDR3 has 13 residues. Clones were sequenced by immunoSEQ multiplex PCR, and TCRdb holds only the in-frame ones, with some missing. The sample lists under 200,000 clones, 70% to 85% occurring once. The chain carries TRBV6-5 and TRBJ2-7; TRBD2 aligns across 11 bases. Material for sequencing was PBMCs or T cells enriched from blood (not recorded which). The TCR comes from a woman between 55 and 75 years old with acute COVID-19. CDR3 nucleotide sequence: TGTGCCAGTAGCGGGAGGGGATCCTACGAGCAGTACTTC. This encodes CASSGRGSYEQYF.